The rows below give T cell receptor beta chains drawn from one sample of a study of response to subunit inactivated influenza vaccine. MiXCR, run by TCRdb on the RT-PCR reads, gives a single entry per CDR3 protein. The sample consists of more than 550,000 distinct CDR3 sequences, approximately 10% of them appearing once. This sample also appeared in a second study, on T cells expressing NK-cell markers.

This specimen consisted of PBMCs from blood, obtained on the day of vaccination. These receptors originate from a man aged 50-59 years who received an inactivated influenza vaccine. Both conserved end residues are part of each CDR3. D genes are given only for firm matches. Expanded clones are given a class, and other clones once, few, many or no size at all.

v_call	clone_size	cdr3_length	j_call	d_call	cdr3_aa	cdr3_nt
TRBV6-2/TRBV6-3	-	17	TRBJ2-1	-	CASSYSIAGPSYNEQFF	TGTGCCAGCAGTTACTCGATCGCGGGTCCCTCCTACAATGAGCAGTTCTTC
TRBV9	-	14	TRBJ1-6	-	CASSVESYNSPLHF	TGTGCCAGCAGCGTAGAGAGTTATAATTCACCCCTCCACTTT
TRBV5-6	-	15	TRBJ2-4	TRBD1	CASSLIGTVLDIQYF	TGTGCCAGCAGCTTGATAGGGACAGTCTTGGACATTCAGTACTTC
TRBV5-1	many	16	TRBJ2-5	TRBD2	CASSLGSPSGQETQYF	TGCGCCAGCAGCTTGGGGTCGCCTAGCGGACAAGAGACCCAGTACTTC
TRBV19	few	16	TRBJ2-1	-	CASSIDRGGTQNEQFF	TGTGCCAGTAGTATAGACAGGGGCGGGACACAGAATGAGCAGTTCTTC
TRBV28	many	16	TRBJ2-1	TRBD2	CASSFRIGTSDYEQFF	TGTGCCAGCAGTTTCAGGATCGGGACTAGCGACTATGAGCAGTTCTTC
TRBV15	few	17	TRBJ2-3	TRBD2	CATSRQRGGFLADTQYF	TGTGCCACCAGTAGACAGCGGGGGGGCTTTCTGGCAGATACGCAGTATTTT
TRBV18	few	13	TRBJ2-5	-	CASSHYSQETQYF	TGTGCCAGCTCACACTACAGCCAAGAGACCCAGTACTTC
TRBV5-1	-	15	TRBJ1-1	TRBD1	CASSLARTGGTEAFF	TGCGCCAGCAGCTTGGCGCGGACAGGGGGCACTGAAGCTTTCTTT
TRBV20-1	-	15	TRBJ2-7	TRBD1	CSAELRDRGLGEQYF	TGCAGTGCTGAACTCCGGGACAGGGGGCTTGGCGAGCAGTACTTC
TRBV5-1	-	13	TRBJ2-4	-	CASSFGAWDIQYF	TGCGCCAGCAGCTTCGGGGCTTGGGACATTCAGTACTTC
TRBV27	-	14	TRBJ1-1	TRBD1	CASSTDRVNTEAFF	TGTGCCAGCAGCACGGACAGGGTGAACACTGAAGCTTTCTTT
TRBV6-2/TRBV6-3	many	13	TRBJ1-1	-	CASRDTGNTEAFF	TGTGCCAGCAGAGACACAGGGAACACTGAAGCTTTCTTT
TRBV20-1	-	14	TRBJ2-7	-	CSARDAGSSYEQYF	TGCAGTGCTAGAGATGCGGGAAGCTCCTACGAGCAGTACTTC
TRBV20-1	-	11	TRBJ2-4	TRBD2	CSARTSLLQYF	TGCAGTGCACGGACTAGCCTTCTTCAGTACTTC
TRBV20-1	few	15	TRBJ2-5	TRBD2	CSAREGTSGRETQYF	TGCAGTGCTAGAGAGGGGACTAGCGGGAGAGAGACCCAGTACTTC
TRBV12-2	-	15	TRBJ2-5	-	CASRSPHPGLETQYF	TGTGCAAGTCGCTCCCCACATCCGGGATTGGAGACCCAGTACTTC
TRBV20-1	many	16	TRBJ2-1	-	CSARDRAGGGYNEQFF	TGCAGTGCTAGAGATCGGGCCGGTGGGGGTTACAATGAGCAGTTCTTC
TRBV7-2	-	15	TRBJ1-6	-	CASSLGGTPNSPLHF	TGTGCCAGCAGCTTAGGAGGGACCCCGAATTCACCCCTCCACTTT
TRBV29-1	few	11	TRBJ2-2	-	CSVYGTGELFF	TGCAGCGTATACGGTACCGGGGAGCTGTTTTTT
TRBV6-5	few	15	TRBJ1-1	-	CASSYSSTGTAEAFF	TGTGCCAGCAGTTACTCTTCCACCGGGACTGCAGAAGCTTTCTTT
TRBV4-3	-	17	TRBJ2-1	-	CASSQEPGASSYNEQFF	TGCGCCAGCAGCCAAGAACCGGGGGCGAGCTCCTACAATGAGCAGTTCTTC
TRBV12-3/TRBV12-4	-	18	TRBJ2-1	TRBD2	CASSLVVVAGGLLNEQFF	TGTGCCAGCAGTTTAGTCGTCGTAGCGGGGGGCCTCCTCAATGAGCAGTTCTTC
TRBV25-1	few	15	TRBJ2-7	TRBD2	CASSGRAGAIYEQYF	TGTGCCAGCAGTGGCCGAGCGGGAGCAATTTACGAGCAGTACTTC
TRBV20-1	-	13	TRBJ2-1	-	CSPIKSSYNEQFF	TGCAGTCCCATTAAAAGCTCCTACAATGAGCAGTTCTTC
TRBV4-2	-	15	TRBJ1-1	TRBD1	CASSQDRGPRTEAFF	TGTGCCAGCAGCCAAGACAGGGGGCCGAGAACTGAAGCTTTCTTT
TRBV5-6	few	15	TRBJ2-3	-	CASSFWGGSTDTQYF	TGTGCCAGCAGCTTTTGGGGCGGCAGCACAGATACGCAGTATTTT
TRBV3-1	many	20	TRBJ2-3	-	CASSQDGYTQTRALRDTQYF	TGTGCCAGCAGCCAAGACGGGTACACGCAGACTAGGGCTCTTAGAGATACGCAGTATTTT
TRBV6-2/TRBV6-3	many	15	TRBJ2-7	TRBD2	CASSSLAGRGDEQYF	TGTGCCAGCAGTTCACTAGCGGGGCGCGGGGACGAGCAGTACTTC
TRBV10-3	-	15	TRBJ2-7	TRBD2	CAIRAGTSGTYEQYF	TGTGCCATCAGAGCCGGGACTAGCGGGACCTACGAGCAGTACTTC
TRBV4-3	few	13	TRBJ1-1	-	CASSRTLIQEAFF	TGCGCCAGCAGTCGCACTCTAATCCAAGAAGCTTTCTTT
TRBV6-5	-	19	TRBJ2-3	-	CASSYLYLGGQLHTDTQYF	TGTGCCAGCAGTTACCTGTATCTAGGGGGTCAACTCCACACAGATACGCAGTATTTT
TRBV7-6	few	20	TRBJ2-3	TRBD2	CASSLGYVLAGISSTDTQYF	TGTGCCAGCAGCTTAGGTTATGTTTTAGCGGGGATATCTAGCACAGATACGCAGTATTTT
TRBV18	-	13	TRBJ2-7	-	CASSPQGDHEQYF	TGTGCCAGCTCACCACAGGGGGACCACGAGCAGTACTTC
TRBV20-1	-	14	TRBJ2-1	TRBD2	CSARTSGSFNEQFF	TGCAGTGCTCGGACTAGCGGGAGTTTTAATGAGCAGTTCTTC
TRBV29-1	-	12	TRBJ1-5	-	CSAGDLNQPQHF	TGCAGCGCTGGGGACCTCAATCAGCCCCAGCATTTT
TRBV5-1	few	14	TRBJ1-1	-	CASGEFRLDTEAFF	TGCGCCAGCGGAGAGTTTCGTTTGGACACTGAAGCTTTCTTT
TRBV20-1	few	14	TRBJ2-3	-	CSASWGVLTDTQYF	TGCAGTGCTAGTTGGGGGGTGCTCACAGATACGCAGTATTTT
TRBV11-2	-	15	TRBJ2-3	TRBD2	CASSVSGRAVDTQYF	TGTGCCAGCAGCGTCAGCGGGAGGGCCGTAGATACGCAGTATTTT
TRBV6-1	many	16	TRBJ1-2	TRBD1	CASSGGTAFSTYGYTF	TGTGCCAGCAGCGGAGGGACAGCCTTTAGCACCTATGGCTACACCTTC
TRBV12-3/TRBV12-4	many	14	TRBJ2-7	-	CASSLYGWRGEQYF	TGTGCCAGCAGTTTGTACGGCTGGAGGGGCGAGCAGTACTTC
TRBV12-3/TRBV12-4	many	17	TRBJ2-1	TRBD2	CASRSGWEGSSYNEQFF	TGTGCCAGCAGATCAGGGTGGGAGGGATCGAGCTACAATGAGCAGTTCTTC
TRBV7-3	few	14	TRBJ1-1	-	CASSPSGLRTEAFF	TGTGCCAGCAGTCCATCGGGACTCCGCACTGAAGCTTTCTTT
TRBV5-1	-	14	TRBJ2-7	TRBD2	CASSPRDYSYEQYF	TGCGCCAGCAGCCCGCGGGACTATTCCTACGAGCAGTACTTC
TRBV5-5	few	11	TRBJ2-7	-	CASSFRMEQYF	TGTGCCAGCAGCTTTCGCATGGAGCAGTACTTC
TRBV7-9	few	16	TRBJ2-7	TRBD1	CASSLSPGQGLVEQYF	TGTGCCAGCAGCTTATCTCCGGGACAGGGGTTGGTAGAGCAGTACTTC
TRBV12-3/TRBV12-4	few	13	TRBJ1-2	-	CASSLEAPRGYTF	TGTGCCAGCAGTTTAGAGGCCCCTCGGGGCTACACCTTC
TRBV9	few	15	TRBJ2-5	TRBD1	CASSVGQGNQETQYF	TGTGCCAGCAGCGTAGGACAGGGGAATCAAGAGACCCAGTACTTC
TRBV7-2	few	16	TRBJ2-3	TRBD2	CASSLAAGGAPDTQYF	TGTGCCAGCAGCTTGGCGGCGGGAGGAGCGCCAGATACGCAGTATTTT
TRBV7-9	-	17	TRBJ2-7	-	CASSPPPGSNTWYEQYF	TGTGCCAGCAGCCCCCCCCCGGGATCTAATACTTGGTACGAGCAGTACTTC
TRBV12-3/TRBV12-4	-	16	TRBJ1-5	-	CASSFIGGSRNQPQHF	TGTGCCAGCAGTTTTATCGGGGGTTCTCGCAATCAGCCCCAGCATTTT
TRBV7-2	few	12	TRBJ2-5	-	CASSFARETQYF	TGTGCCAGCAGCTTCGCCCGAGAGACCCAGTACTTC
TRBV5-1	few	15	TRBJ2-1	TRBD2	CASSLELAANNEQFF	TGCGCCAGCAGCTTGGAACTAGCGGCCAACAATGAGCAGTTCTTC
TRBV6-5	-	14	TRBJ2-3	TRBD2	CASSYLGLAATQYF	TGTGCCAGCAGTTACTTAGGACTAGCGGCTACGCAGTATTTT